This T cell receptor beta chain is drawn from a study of blood T cell repertoires in COVID-19. Study-level information: Samples representing acute and convalescent COVID-19 were sourced from the United States, Italy and Spain.

The CDR3 spans 14 residues. V was clipped by 5 bases and J by 9 bases, with 14 bases between them. Germline CDR1 is MGHDK and CDR2 is SYGVNS. Measured with immunoSEQ multiplex PCR; TCRdb has only the in-frame clones, and not every one. This table holds roughly 87,000 clones, approximately 85% found once. This TCR was recovered from a woman aged 80 or older with COVID-19, enrolled during active disease. This chain uses TRBV25-1 with TRBJ2-6; weak D call: TRBD1 (6 bases). Source material: peripheral blood. The CDR3 protein is CASSTGTRGNVLTF. The CDR3 DNA follows: TGTGCCAGCAGTACTGGGACCAGGGGCAACGTCCTGACTTTC.